This entry concerns a single T cell receptor (beta chain). The sample originates from a study of blood T cell repertoires in COVID-19. Overall study: Samples of COVID-19 (acute and convalescent) were obtained from the United States, Italy and Spain. PBMCs, B-cell-depleted T cells, or T cells provided the cDNA or gDNA that made up the material.

As originally analysed: Amplifying reference gene primers gave estimates of nucleated cell counts. Sequenced by immunoSEQ multiplex PCR; TCRdb stores in-frame clones only, minus some. V, J and clone size were drawn from that table, and D and trimming were deduced from the DNA. The sample yields some 87,000 clones, around 90% seen once. This CDR3 region has 15 residues. V lost 0 bases to trimming and J lost 7 bases; unmatched junction nucleotides: 8. Per germline, CDR1 LGHDT and CDR2 YNNKEL (reference sequence). The specimen sequenced was peripheral blood. The origin of this receptor is a woman in her 70s with acute or convalescent COVID-19. This chain joins TRBV3-1 (or the pseudogene TRBV3-2) and TRBJ2-5, with TRBD2 identical over 7 bases. In nucleotides, the CDR3 is TGTGCCAGCAGCCAAGAATCCCGGGGGGAATCGACCCAGTACTTC. It yields the protein CASSQESRGESTQYF.